This T cell receptor (beta chain) derives from a study of blood T cells in healthy people across ages. PCR was performed a second time for 7 to 11 cycles using a sample-barcoded 5' primer and a J-beta primer mix. A single record per CDR3 protein comes from TCRdb applying MiXCR to the 5' RACE reads. The sample consists of some 1.6 million distinct CDR3 sequences, approximately 32% of them appearing once. Details on this clonotype: Antigen unknown.

Ranging in age from roughly 6 to 90, the donors were healthy Caucasian individuals from Russia. Germline loops: CDR1 SGDLS, CDR2 YYNGEE. Trimming removed 0 bases from V and 3 bases from J, with 7 bases in between. This CDR3 contains 14 residues. Findings and caveats of the study: Naive and antigen-experienced cells were not separated, limiting conclusive comparison. Comparison with aged donors showed that long-lived donors had more naive CD4+ cells and higher diversity. Possibly, changes in expanded clonotypes were confounded because donor CMV status was unknown.

Source material: blood. This clonotype originated in a woman aged 25 to 45 in good health. The chain links TRBV9 to TRBJ2-1; D gene ambiguous. The DNA for the CDR3 is TGTGCCAGCAGCGTAGACTCGCTCTACAATGAGCAGTTCTTC. Its translation is CASSVDSLYNEQFF.